These 7 T cell receptor beta chains came from one sample sequenced in a study of blood T cell repertoires in COVID-19 (dated by TCRdb to about 2020). Library creation used the immunoSEQ multiplex PCR assay. Entries here come from immuneACCESS through TCRdb and include only in-frame sequences with V and J called. Some clones fail to appear in such tables; in the studies checked, an unresolved V gene covers under half of the shortfall, and the cause of the remainder is unknown. The sample table records some 44,000 clones; approximately 80% of these occur just once. Together, the top ten hold 20% to 25% of the sample. Sequenced input: peripheral blood. The receptor source for this set is a woman aged 60 to 75 with acute or convalescent COVID-19.

The chain has TRBV2 and TRBJ2-2; weak D call: TRBD2 (5 bases). The CDR3 length is 15 residues. In germline, CDR1 is SNHLY, CDR2 FYNNEI. V was clipped by 0 bases and J by 6 bases, with 11 bases between them. The CDR3 DNA reads TGTGCCAGCAGTGAAGCGTTCAGGACTGCCGGGGAGCTGTTTTTT. This translates into CASSEAFRTAGELFF.

This sequence joins TRBV5-5 and TRBJ2-1; 8 nucleotides agree with TRBD1. V shed 3 bases, J shed 9 bases, and the junction held 5 bases outside the gene matches. Germline loops: CDR1 SGHKS, CDR2 YYEKEE (reference sequence). The CDR3 is made up of 13 amino acids. DNA for the CDR3: TGTGCCAGCAGCTGGGACAGGAGGGGTGAGCAGTTCTTC. Translation: CASSWDRRGEQFF.

This clone was seen a few times. J is TRBJ2-1 and V is TRBV7-2; TRBD2 might be the D (6 bases). The CDR3 contains 15 residues. Trimming cost V 4 bases and J 4 bases, with 14 bases left between them. The germline V gene encodes CDR1 SGHTA and CDR2 FQGNSA. The CDR3 coding sequence is TGTGCCAGCAGCTCAACGGCGGGATCTTACAATGAGCAGTTCTTC. Translated: CASSSTAGSYNEQFF.

The chain carries TRBV19 and TRBJ2-1, with 8 bases aligning to TRBD1. The CDR3 runs 13 residues. The V segment lost 8 bases and the J segment 2 bases; nucleotides outside the gene matches: 2. CDR1 is LNHDA, CDR2 SQIVND, per germline (reference sequence). DNA of the CDR3: TGTGCCAGTGGGACAGGCCCCTACAATGAGCAGTTCTTC. It specifies CASGTGPYNEQFF.

In DNA, the CDR3 is TGTGCCAGCCTCCGGGTCGCTAACACTGAAGCTTTCTTT. It encodes CASLRVANTEAFF. The genes are TRBV6-1 and TRBJ1-1; no clear D. Trimming stripped 8 bases from V and 2 bases from J, with 12 bases between. In germline, CDR1 is MNHNS, CDR2 SASEGT. CDR3 length: 13 amino acids.

This chain joins TRBV20-1 and TRBJ2-7; D ambiguous. V lost 3 bases and J lost 3, with 24 bases in between. This CDR3 has 17 residues. CDR1 is DFQATT, CDR2 SNEGSKA, per germline (reference sequence). The CDR3 nucleotides read TGCAGTGCTAGTTACGGCGGTAGTAAGTCTTTGGGCTACGAGCAGTACTTC. This sequence encodes CSASYGGSKSLGYEQYF.

The chain is built from TRBV4-1 and TRBJ2-5; TRBD2 aligns across 10 bases. The CDR3 runs to 18 residues. The germline CDR1 and CDR2 sequences are MGHRA and YSYEKL. J lost 4 bases, V lost 3 bases, and 14 bases had no gene match. CDR3 sequence reads: CASSHLVELAGAGETQYF. CDR3 bases: TGCGCCAGCAGCCATCTCGTAGAGCTAGCGGGGGCCGGAGAGACCCAGTACTTC.